This is a list of T cell receptor beta chains from one sample in a study of T cells in tuberculosis. Measured with immunoSEQ multiplex PCR; TCRdb has only the in-frame clones, and not every one. In the table there are about 36,000 clones, over 90% of which are singletons. Sequenced sample: PBMCs. These receptors all stem from a donor aged 10 to 29 with latent tuberculosis or without tuberculosis infection. CDR3s include the opening cysteine and the closing phenylalanine or tryptophan. D genes are given only for firm matches. A clone size is listed for some rows: how often the clone was seen (once, few, many), or a class if it is expanded.

v_call	j_call	clone_size	d_call	cdr3_nt	cdr3_aa
TRBV10-3	TRBJ1-3	once	TRBD1	TGTGCCATCAGTGGATCTCGGGACAGCTCTGGAAACACCATATATTTT	CAISGSRDSSGNTIYF
TRBV9	TRBJ1-2	-	-	TGTGCCAGCACGGAGGCCGGACCATATGGCTACACCTTC	CASTEAGPYGYTF
TRBV7-9	TRBJ1-2	-	-	TGTGCCAGCAGCTTAGGTGGGCCTCTGGGCTACACCTTC	CASSLGGPLGYTF
TRBV5-1	TRBJ1-2	-	TRBD1	TGCGCCAGCAGCCCGGGACAGGGGCCATTCTATGGCTACACCTTC	CASSPGQGPFYGYTF
TRBV28	TRBJ2-7	-	-	TGTGCCAGCACCCCCCGGACAGACTACGAGCAGTACTTC	CASTPRTDYEQYF
TRBV19	TRBJ1-6	-	TRBD1	TGTGCCAGTAGCAACTCAGGGGGGACTAATTCACCCCTCCACTTT	CASSNSGGTNSPLHF
TRBV7-2	TRBJ1-2	-	-	TGTGCCAGCAGCCCCGTCGGCGGCTCCTCCTATGGCTACACCTTC	CASSPVGGSSYGYTF
TRBV5-8	TRBJ1-2	once	-	TGTGCCAGCACCATCGGGGGGGTCGGCACAGGCTACACCTTC	CASTIGGVGTGYTF
TRBV5-1	TRBJ1-1	-	-	TGCGCCAGCAGCTTGAAGGGAGGGATGGGAACTGAAGCTTTCTTT	CASSLKGGMGTEAFF
TRBV6-5	TRBJ2-7	-	TRBD2	TGTGCCAGCAGGATCTCGGGGGGTTGGTACGAGCAGTACTTC	CASRISGGWYEQYF
TRBV2	TRBJ2-1	-	TRBD2	TGTGCCAGCAGTAGACTAGCGGGGAGGGGCAATGAGCAGTTCTTC	CASSRLAGRGNEQFF
TRBV27	TRBJ1-6	-	TRBD1	TGTGCCAGCAGTTGGTGGATGGGACAGCAATCGAGCTCCTATAATTCACCCCTCCACTTT	CASSWWMGQQSSSYNSPLHF
TRBV6-1	TRBJ1-5	-	TRBD1	TGTGCCAGCAGTGAAGGGCAGGGGGCAGTCAGCAATCAGCCCCAGCATTTT	CASSEGQGAVSNQPQHF
TRBV6-4	TRBJ1-2	-	TRBD1	TGTGCCAGCAGGCGGGGACAGGGTTATGGCTACACCTTC	CASRRGQGYGYTF
TRBV9	TRBJ1-2	-	-	TGTGCCAGCAGGGCGGGCGGAGGGATCGGCTACACCTTC	CASRAGGGIGYTF
TRBV29-1	TRBJ1-2	-	TRBD1	TGCAGCGTTGAGTGGAGGGACAGGGGAGGCTATGGCTACACCTTC	CSVEWRDRGGYGYTF
TRBV6-6	TRBJ2-3	-	TRBD2	TGTGCCAGCAGTTACTCTGTTAGCGGGGGAGCTGATACGCAGTATTTT	CASSYSVSGGADTQYF
TRBV7-3	TRBJ2-4	-	TRBD2	TGTGCCAGCAGTACTAGCGGGGAAATTCAGTACTTC	CASSTSGEIQYF
TRBV19	TRBJ1-1	-	TRBD1	TGTGCCAGTAGGCTGCGACAGGGGCTTAACACTGAAGCTTTCTTT	CASRLRQGLNTEAFF
TRBV9	TRBJ2-7	-	TRBD1	TGTGCCAGCAGCGGAGGACAGGGGACCTACGAGCAGTACTTC	CASSGGQGTYEQYF
TRBV5-1	TRBJ1-6	-	TRBD1	TGCGCCAGCAGCTTGGAGGGGGCGAGAAATTCACCCCTCCACTTT	CASSLEGARNSPLHF
TRBV4-1	TRBJ2-7	-	TRBD1	TGCGCCAGCAGCCGACAGGGACAGCCCAACCCCTACGAGCAGTACTTC	CASSRQGQPNPYEQYF
TRBV19	TRBJ1-2	-	-	TGTGCCAGTAGTATAAGTACAGAGAACTATGGCTACACCTTC	CASSISTENYGYTF
TRBV7-6	TRBJ2-1	-	-	TGTGCCAGCAGCTTAAGGGGGGGTATCATGGATGAGCAGTTCTTC	CASSLRGGIMDEQFF
TRBV4-3	TRBJ2-2	-	-	TGCGCCAGCAGCCAAGAACTCCGAACGAACACCGGGGAGCTGTTTTTT	CASSQELRTNTGELFF
TRBV4-3	TRBJ1-6	once	-	TGCGCCAGCAGCCAAAGCTCGGAGGGGAATTCACCCCTCCACTTT	CASSQSSEGNSPLHF
TRBV5-5	TRBJ1-1	-	-	TGTGCCAGCAGCTTGGAACCAGGCGGGGCTGAAGCTTTCTTT	CASSLEPGGAEAFF
TRBV28	TRBJ1-2	-	-	TGTGCCAGCAGTTTAGGCAGGGAATCCTATGGCTACACCTTC	CASSLGRESYGYTF
TRBV19	TRBJ1-4	-	-	TGTGCCAGTAGTATAGATGATGGGTCATTGAGGAGGCTGTTTTTT	CASSIDDGSLRRLFF
TRBV5-6	TRBJ1-3	once	TRBD1	TGTGCCAGCAGTTCGCACGACAGGGGGTCCTCCGGAAACACCATATATTTT	CASSSHDRGSSGNTIYF
TRBV5-4	TRBJ2-7	-	-	TGTGCCAGCAGCTTAGCCGACGAGCAGTACTTC	CASSLADEQYF
TRBV7-5	TRBJ2-1	-	-	TGTGTCAGAAGCCAAGACAATTCGGGACAGGGGGCTTCCTACAATGAGCAGTTCTTC	CVRSQDNSGQGASYNEQFF
TRBV19	TRBJ2-3	-	-	TGTGCCAGTAGTAAAGGGGATTATACGCAGTATTTT	CASSKGDYTQYF
TRBV21-1	TRBJ1-5	-	-	TGTGCCAGCAGCTTCCGGCGGAACAGGGGAAGGCAAATTATCAATCAGCCCCAGCATTTT	CASSFRRNRGRQIINQPQHF
TRBV30	TRBJ1-2	-	-	TGTGCCTGGAGCCTCAATAGCGGCTACACCTTC	CAWSLNSGYTF
TRBV5-6	TRBJ1-2	once	-	TGTGCCAGCAGCTTAGGGGCGAGCCAGGAAAGGTATGGCTACACCTTC	CASSLGASQERYGYTF
TRBV30	TRBJ1-2	-	-	TGTGCCTTCCCCCCAGCGGTGGGCTATGGCTACACCTTC	CAFPPAVGYGYTF
TRBV5-1	TRBJ2-1	once	TRBD2	TGCGCCAGCAGCGGTAGCGGGGGGAATAACAATGAGCAGTTCTTC	CASSGSGGNNNEQFF
TRBV5-1	TRBJ1-1	-	-	TGCGCCAGCAGCTTGGAAGGGGTAACGAACACTGAAGCTTTCTTT	CASSLEGVTNTEAFF
TRBV5-6	TRBJ1-2	-	-	TGTGCCAGCAGCGGCTGGACACTTTTTAACTATGGCTACACCTTC	CASSGWTLFNYGYTF
TRBV5-1	TRBJ2-7	-	TRBD2	TGCGCCAGCAGCTTGGCCCTAGCGGGGGGGCTCTCCTACGAGCAGTACTTC	CASSLALAGGLSYEQYF
TRBV15	TRBJ2-6	-	-	TGTGCCACCAGCGCGGATCCCTCTGGGGCCAACGTCCTGACTTTC	CATSADPSGANVLTF
TRBV27	TRBJ2-3	-	-	TGTGCCAGCAGTTTAGAGGATAGCACAGATACGCAGTATTTT	CASSLEDSTDTQYF